The 21 T cell receptor beta chains below come from one sample, sequenced in a study of regulatory T cells in long-lasting Graves disease. HTBI primers from iRepertoire and Arm-PCR of CDR3 regions yielded the TCR beta libraries. TCRdb analysed the multiplex PCR reads with MiXCR anew, one entry per CDR3 protein. The sample includes about 620,000 distinct CDR3 sequences, around 15% of them seen just once. Time point in this sample: newly diagnosed GD, antithyroid drugs for less than 3 months. Researchers made the TCR library from RNA that was extracted from PBMCs. In addition, the sample was reused for a study of T cells in Graves' hyperthyroidism and ophthalmopathy.

Source: peripheral blood mononuclear cells (PBMCs), taken at new diagnosis, from a patient treated with antithyroid drugs. These receptors came from a woman between 25 and 40 years old with Graves disease.

This clonotype showed up many times. The V call is TRBV14, the J call TRBJ1-1; D call uncertain. This CDR3 region has 13 residues. Trimming removed 1 base at V and 9 bases at J, with 12 bases between. Germline V gene lookup returns CDR1 SGHDN and CDR2 FVKESK. The CDR3 protein is CASSQGLPSKAFF. The CDR3 DNA reads as TGTGCCAGCAGCCAAGGGCTCCCGTCGAAAGCTTTCTTT.

In this sample, this clonotype turned up many times. This rearrangement joins TRBV6-2 or TRBV6-3 to TRBJ2-1; the D call may be TRBD1 or TRBD2 (5 bases each). Germline values: CDR1 MNHEY, CDR2 SVGEGT. Trimming left V 6 bases short and J 0 bases short, with 12 bases between. This CDR3 comprises 15 residues. The CDR3 loop reads CASRGVSSSYNEQFF. CDR3 coding DNA: TGTGCCAGCAGGGGGGTTTCCAGCTCCTACAATGAGCAGTTCTTC.

The gene calls are TRBV5-1 and TRBJ2-7; D perhaps matches TRBD1 (5 bases). V was pared by 4 bases and J by 3 bases, with 17 bases between. The CDR3 spans 15 residues. The germline V gene encodes CDR1 SGHRS and CDR2 YFSETQ. The CDR3 DNA reads TGCGCCAGCAGCGGCTCGAAGGACACATTCTACGAGCAGTACTTC. It is translated as CASSGSKDTFYEQYF. Together with reference TRBV5-1 and TRBJ2-7, the CDR3 gives the full variable domain: KAGVTQTPRYLIKTRGQQVTLSCSPISGHRSVSWYQQTPGQGLQFLFEYFSETQRNKGNFPGRFSGRQFSNSRSEMNVSTLELGDSALYLCASSGSKDTFYEQYFGPGTRLTVT.

The V gene is TRBV3-1, the J gene TRBJ2-5; D is unclear. The CDR3 has 14 residues. CDR1 and CDR2 from the germline V gene are LGHDT and YNNKEL (reference sequence). Trimming pared 1 base from V and 3 bases from J, leaving 9 bases between. CDR3 coding DNA: TGTGCCAGCAGCCAAGGGACGGCGGAAGAGACCCAGTACTTC. Translating it yields CASSQGTAEETQYF.

The chain uses TRBV28 and TRBJ2-5, with 10 bases lining up with TRBD1. From germline, CDR1 is MDHEN and CDR2 SYDVKM. The CDR3 consists of 14 residues. V was pared by 6 bases and J by 3 bases, with 4 bases of the junction left unmatched. DNA of the CDR3: TGTGCCAGCAGCCCGACAGGGGGCGAAGAGACCCAGTACTTC. This encodes CASSPTGGEETQYF.

There are many counts of this clonotype. The chain has TRBV28 and TRBJ2-7; D assignment may be TRBD1 or TRBD2 (5 bases each). Germline CDR1 is MDHEN and CDR2 is SYDVKM. The V end was cut by 3 bases, the J end by 1 base, with 13 bases between. CDR3 size: 15 residues. The CDR3 DNA is TGTGCCAGCAGTTTTTTGGGGGTCGCGTCCTACGAGCAGTACTTC. It is translated as CASSFLGVASYEQYF.

This clonotype was detected many times. The chain carries TRBV12-3 or TRBV12-4 and TRBJ2-4; perhaps TRBD1 as D (5 bases). The CDR3 has 15 amino acids. Between the trimmed V and J ends, which lost 4 bases and 6 bases, there was a span of 16 bases. CDR3 region: CASSWGSSRSNIQYF. As DNA, the CDR3 is TGTGCCAGCAGTTGGGGCAGCAGCCGCTCAAACATTCAGTACTTC.

This chain connects TRBV28 to TRBJ2-6; 11 bases agree with TRBD2. CDR3 length: 17 amino acids. Germline CDR1 and CDR2: MDHEN and SYDVKM. Trimming took 6 bases from V and 0 from J; bases not matched to a gene: 4. In DNA, the CDR3 is TGTGCCAGCAGACTAGCGGGAGATCTCTCTGGGGCCAACGTCCTGACTTTC. This codes for CASRLAGDLSGANVLTF.

CDR3 in DNA: TGTGCCAGCAGCCTGGGGACTAGGATATACAATGAGCAGTTCTTC. Translated, it gives CASSLGTRIYNEQFF. The chain uses TRBV28 and TRBJ2-1; 8 bases are a match to TRBD2. The CDR3 length is 15 residues. V shed 6 bases, J shed 4 bases, and the junction held 8 bases outside the gene matches. Germline assignment: CDR1 MDHEN and CDR2 SYDVKM.

At least ten counts were recorded for this clonotype. This chain uses TRBV15 with TRBJ2-3, with 11 bases aligning to TRBD2. Germline V gene data show CDR1 as LNHNV and CDR2 as YYDKDF (reference sequence). The CDR3 consists of 17 residues. V shed 5 bases, J shed 6 bases, and the junction held 13 bases outside the gene matches. The CDR3 sequence: CATSSRRTSGSGDTQYF. The CDR3 region has the DNA TGTGCCACCAGCTCCAGAAGAACTAGCGGGAGTGGGGATACGCAGTATTTT.

This clonotype has more than one count but fewer than ten. The chain is built from TRBV28 and TRBJ2-3, with D hard to call. This CDR3 has 12 residues. In germline, CDR1 is MDHEN, CDR2 SYDVKM. V gave up 2 bases and J gave up 6 bases, with 6 bases separating them. The chain's CDR3 is CASSLRPDTQYF. The CDR3 DNA sequence: TGTGCCAGCAGTTTAAGGCCGGATACGCAGTATTTT.

This clonotype showed up just a few times. V and J are TRBV6-1 and TRBJ1-4, with D unresolved. Germline CDR1 and CDR2: MNHNS and SASEGT. The CDR3 extends over 17 amino acids. V dropped 7 bases and J dropped 0 bases, with 18 bases sitting between them. CDR3 nucleotide sequence: TGTGCCAGCAACAAAGGGCCAGGCGCCCCAACTAATGAAAAACTGTTTTTT. Encoded protein: CASNKGPGAPTNEKLFF.

This clonotype was seen many times. This chain uses TRBV2 with TRBJ2-7, with D possibly TRBD2 on 5 matching bases. The germline V gene has CDR1 SNHLY and CDR2 FYNNEI. This CDR3 is built from 16 residues. V lost 0 bases and J lost 2, with 14 bases in between. The CDR3 nucleotides are TGTGCCAGCAGTGAAGCGCTAGGACTGACCCCCTACGAGCAGTACTTC. Amino acids: CASSEALGLTPYEQYF.

This clonotype was recorded a few times. This chain links TRBV18 with TRBJ1-2; D not resolved. Trimming pared 3 bases from V and 5 bases from J, leaving 10 bases between. The CDR3 sequence is 13 residues long. CDR1 and CDR2 from the germline V gene are KGHSH and LQKENI. The CDR3, as DNA: TGTGCCAGCTCACCCGATTTACTATATGGCTACACCTTC. This encodes CASSPDLLYGYTF. Based on the CDR3 plus reference TRBV18 and TRBJ1-2, the full variable domain is NAGVMQNPRHLVRRRGQEARLRCSPMKGHSHVYWYRQLPEEGLKFMVYLQKENIIDESGMPKERFSAEFPKEGPSILRIQQVVRGDSAAYFCASSPDLLYGYTFGSGTRLTVV.

J is TRBJ1-6 and V is TRBV5-1; D gene ambiguous. V was pared by 0 bases and J by 9 bases, with 13 bases between. The CDR3 runs 15 residues. Germline values: CDR1 SGHRS, CDR2 YFSETQ. CDR3 protein: CASSLGSGFGSPLHF. The CDR3 DNA follows: TGCGCCAGCAGCTTGGGGTCCGGTTTTGGTTCACCCCTCCACTTT.

This clonotype occurred many times. V usage is TRBV7-2 and J usage is TRBJ1-2, with a tentative D call TRBD1 (5 bases). The germline V gene has CDR1 SGHTA and CDR2 FQGNSA. Deletions cut 2 bases from V and 8 bases from J, with 12 bases between. The CDR3 runs 13 residues. CDR3 sequence (DNA): TGTGCCAGCAGCTTAAGGGCAGGGCGGGGCTACACCTTC. As protein: CASSLRAGRGYTF.

The table lists this clonotype with many counts. The V and J genes are TRBV28 and TRBJ2-1; D ambiguous. Germline CDR1 reads MDHEN; CDR2 reads SYDVKM. The CDR3 runs to 14 residues. The V end was cut by 6 bases, the J end by 5 bases, with 14 bases between. The CDR3 region has the DNA TGTGCCAGCAGATTTAGCTTATCTAACAATGAGCAGTTCTTC. Encoded protein: CASRFSLSNNEQFF.

This clonotype was seen many times. The chain joins TRBV5-1 to TRBJ2-2; D may be TRBD2 (6 bases). V was clipped by 7 bases and J by 8 bases, with 21 bases between them. The CDR3 extends over 15 amino acids. Germline V gives CDR1 SGHRS, CDR2 YFSETQ. CDR3 nucleotides: TGCGCCAGCCGCCCGGGACTCACTGAACAGGGGGAGCTGTTTTTT. Translating it yields CASRPGLTEQGELFF.

This clonotype was seen at least ten times. The V call is TRBV7-2, the J call TRBJ2-3; D call uncertain. Germline lookup yields CDR1 SGHTA and CDR2 FQGNSA. Trimming took 0 bases from V and 5 from J, leaving 3 bases between them. CDR3 length: 12 residues. In DNA, the CDR3 is TGTGCCAGCAGCTTAGCGCAAGATACGCAGTATTTT. It translates to CASSLAQDTQYF.

Worth noting for this clonotype: Given a much more abundant clone one base away, this may be a read error. V gene TRBV7-3 combines with J gene TRBJ2-5; D gene ambiguous. The CDR3 length is 14 residues. V was clipped by 4 bases and J by 3 bases, with 12 bases between them. Germline assignment: CDR1 SGHTA and CDR2 FQGTGA. The CDR3 DNA follows: TGTGCCAGCAGCTCTAAGGTGAAGGAAGAGACCCAGTACTTC. As protein: CASSSKVKEETQYF.

This clonotype was detected only a few times. The chain combines TRBV28 with TRBJ2-5, with D unclear. Trimming left V 10 bases short and J 2 bases short, with 5 bases between. This CDR3 is 10 amino acids long. The germline gives CDR1 MDHEN, CDR2 SYDVKM. CDR3 coding DNA: TGTGCCACTAGTCAAGAGACCCAGTACTTC. This sequence encodes CATSQETQYF.